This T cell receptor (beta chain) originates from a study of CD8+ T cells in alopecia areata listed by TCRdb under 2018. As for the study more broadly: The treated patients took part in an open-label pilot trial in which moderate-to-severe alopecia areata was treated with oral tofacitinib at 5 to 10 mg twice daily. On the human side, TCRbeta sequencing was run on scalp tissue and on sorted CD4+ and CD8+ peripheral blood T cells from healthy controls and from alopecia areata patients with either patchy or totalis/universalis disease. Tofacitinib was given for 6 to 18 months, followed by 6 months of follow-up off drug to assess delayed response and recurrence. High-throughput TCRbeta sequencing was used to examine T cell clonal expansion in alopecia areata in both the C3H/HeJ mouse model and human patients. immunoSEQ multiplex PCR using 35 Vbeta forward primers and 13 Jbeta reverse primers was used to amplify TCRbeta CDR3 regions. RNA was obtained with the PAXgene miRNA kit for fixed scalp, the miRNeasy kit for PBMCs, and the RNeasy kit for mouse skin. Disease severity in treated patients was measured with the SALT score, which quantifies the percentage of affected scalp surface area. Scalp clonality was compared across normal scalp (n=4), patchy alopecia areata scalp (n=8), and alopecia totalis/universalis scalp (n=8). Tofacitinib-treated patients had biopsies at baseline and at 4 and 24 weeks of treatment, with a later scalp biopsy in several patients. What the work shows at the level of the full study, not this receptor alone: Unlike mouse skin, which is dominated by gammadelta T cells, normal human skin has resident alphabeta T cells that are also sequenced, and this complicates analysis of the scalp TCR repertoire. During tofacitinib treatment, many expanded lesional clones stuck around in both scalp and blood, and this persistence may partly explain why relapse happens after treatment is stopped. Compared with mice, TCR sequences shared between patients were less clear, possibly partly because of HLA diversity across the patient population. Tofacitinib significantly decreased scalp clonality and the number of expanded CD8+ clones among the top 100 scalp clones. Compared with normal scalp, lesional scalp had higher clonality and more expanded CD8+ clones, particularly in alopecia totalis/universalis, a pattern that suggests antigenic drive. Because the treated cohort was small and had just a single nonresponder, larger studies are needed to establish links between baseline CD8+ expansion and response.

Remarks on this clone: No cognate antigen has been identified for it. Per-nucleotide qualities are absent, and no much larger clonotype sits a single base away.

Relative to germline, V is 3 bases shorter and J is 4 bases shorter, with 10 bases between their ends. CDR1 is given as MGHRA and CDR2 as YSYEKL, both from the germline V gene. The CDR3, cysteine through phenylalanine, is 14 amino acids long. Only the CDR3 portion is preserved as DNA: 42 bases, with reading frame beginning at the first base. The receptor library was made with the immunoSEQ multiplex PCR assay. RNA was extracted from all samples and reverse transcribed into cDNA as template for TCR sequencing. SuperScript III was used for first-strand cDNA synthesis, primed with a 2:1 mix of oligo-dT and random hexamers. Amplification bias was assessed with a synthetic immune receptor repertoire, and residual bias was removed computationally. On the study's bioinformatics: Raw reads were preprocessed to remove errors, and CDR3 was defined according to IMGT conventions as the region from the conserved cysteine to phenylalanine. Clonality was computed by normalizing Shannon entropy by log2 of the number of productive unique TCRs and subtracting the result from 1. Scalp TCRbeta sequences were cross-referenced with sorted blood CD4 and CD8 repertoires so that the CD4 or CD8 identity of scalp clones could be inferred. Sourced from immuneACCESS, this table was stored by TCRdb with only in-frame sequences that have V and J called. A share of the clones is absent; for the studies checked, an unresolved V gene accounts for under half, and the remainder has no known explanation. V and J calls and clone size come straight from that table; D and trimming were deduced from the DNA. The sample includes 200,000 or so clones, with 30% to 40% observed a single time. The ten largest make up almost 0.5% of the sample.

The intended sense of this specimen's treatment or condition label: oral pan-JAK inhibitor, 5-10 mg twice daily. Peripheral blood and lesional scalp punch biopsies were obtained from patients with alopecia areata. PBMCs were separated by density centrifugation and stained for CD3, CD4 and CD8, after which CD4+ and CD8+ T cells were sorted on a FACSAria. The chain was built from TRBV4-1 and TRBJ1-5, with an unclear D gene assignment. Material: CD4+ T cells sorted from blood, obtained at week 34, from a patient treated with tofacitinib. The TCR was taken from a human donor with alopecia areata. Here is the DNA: TGCGCCAGCAGCCAGCATGGGATAAATCAGCCCCAGCATTTT. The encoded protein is CASSQHGINQPQHF.